This record covers a single T cell receptor (beta chain). Only in-frame clones appear in the TCRdb table, and some are missing; sequencing was by immunoSEQ multiplex PCR. The table shows 95,000 to 150,000 clones, with about 90% occurring only once. This entry is derived from a study of T cell responses to AZD1222 COVID-19 vaccine. The CDR3 covers 14 residues. The V gene lost 4 bases and the J gene lost 7 bases, with 14 bases spanning the gap. From germline, CDR1 is SGHNT and CDR2 YYREEE (reference sequence). The V and J genes are TRBV5-4 and TRBJ2-2; D is perhaps TRBD2 (5 bases). This specimen consisted of peripheral blood, obtained on day 0 of AZD1222 vaccination. This TCR derives from an adult in good health. The CDR3 here is CASSTPGSGGELFF. CDR3 sequence (DNA): TGTGCCAGCAGCACACCAGGCAGCGGCGGGGAGCTGTTTTTT.